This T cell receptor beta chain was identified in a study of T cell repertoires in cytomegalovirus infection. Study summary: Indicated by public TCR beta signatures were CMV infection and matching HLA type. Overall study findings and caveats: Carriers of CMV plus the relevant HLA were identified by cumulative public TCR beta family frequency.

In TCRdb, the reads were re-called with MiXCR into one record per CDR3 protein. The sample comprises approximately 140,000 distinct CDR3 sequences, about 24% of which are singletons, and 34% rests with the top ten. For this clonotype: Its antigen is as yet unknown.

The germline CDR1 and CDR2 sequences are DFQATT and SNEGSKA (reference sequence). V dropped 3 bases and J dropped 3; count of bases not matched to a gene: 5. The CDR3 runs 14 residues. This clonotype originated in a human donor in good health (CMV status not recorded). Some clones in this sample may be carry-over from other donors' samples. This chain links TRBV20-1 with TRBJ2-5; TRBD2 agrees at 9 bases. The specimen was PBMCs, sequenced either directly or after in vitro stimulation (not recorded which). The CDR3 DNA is TGCAGTGCTAGCGTTAGCGGGGGCGAAGAGACCCAGTACTTC. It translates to CSASVSGGEETQYF.